One sample yielded the 16 T cell receptor beta chains listed below, sequenced in a study of blood T cell repertoires in COVID-19. TCRdb's copy holds only in-frame clones and misses some; the assay was immunoSEQ multiplex PCR. The sample records roughly 75,000 clones, approximately 85% being singletons. Sequencing was done on a sample of peripheral blood. Receptors were obtained from a man aged 45-65 years with COVID-19, enrolled during active disease.

V and J are TRBV2 and TRBJ1-1; TRBD1 matches at 8 bases. Germline values: CDR1 SNHLY, CDR2 FYNNEI. This CDR3 comprises 14 residues. J lost 1 base, V lost 5 bases, and 3 bases had no gene match. In nucleotides, the CDR3 is TGTGCCAGCAGTCGGGACAGGACGAACACTGAAGCTTTCTTT. Protein: CASSRDRTNTEAFF.

This clone appeared once. The chain uses TRBV27 and TRBJ2-7, with a weak D call TRBD2 (6 bases). The V gene lost 7 bases and the J gene lost 2 bases, with 12 bases spanning the gap. Germline V CDR1 and CDR2: MNHEY, SMNVEV (reference sequence). This CDR3 comprises 13 residues. This chain's CDR3 is CASTQGLTYEQYF. DNA for the CDR3: TGTGCCAGCACTCAGGGACTGACCTACGAGCAGTACTTC.

The chain joins TRBV9 to TRBJ1-5; D is uncertain. The CDR3 has 15 amino acids. CDR1 is SGDLS, CDR2 YYNGEE, per germline. Deletions cut 4 bases from V and 0 bases from J, with 11 bases between. The CDR3 DNA reads as TGTGCCAGCAGCCTCATGGGCGATAGCAATCAGCCCCAGCATTTT. Its protein is CASSLMGDSNQPQHF.

This clone was found a few times. This rearrangement joins TRBV7-3 to TRBJ2-2; no clear D gene. The CDR3 spans 13 residues. Between the trimmed V and J ends, which lost 6 bases and 4 bases, there was a span of 9 bases. The germline V gene encodes CDR1 SGHTA and CDR2 FQGTGA. In DNA, the CDR3 is TGTGCCAGCAGTTCCTCTACCACCGGGGAGCTGTTTTTT. It yields the protein CASSSSTTGELFF.

The V call is TRBV29-1, the J call TRBJ1-1; weak D call: TRBD1 (5 bases). In germline, CDR1 is SQVTM, CDR2 ANQGSEA. The CDR3 runs to 13 residues. Trimming removed 4 bases from V and 6 bases from J, with 15 bases in between. CDR3 DNA: TGCAGCGTTGGGGGCCTTCGGGTTTCTGAAGCTTTCTTT. Residues: CSVGGLRVSEAFF.

V is TRBV6-5 and J is TRBJ2-1; the D gene is possibly TRBD1 (5 bases). CDR3 length: 15 amino acids. Trimming took off 2 bases at V and 7 bases at J, with 15 bases between the two ends. Germline CDR1 reads MNHEY; CDR2 reads SVGAGI. CDR3 in amino acids: CASSYAAGRRNEQFF. Here the CDR3 DNA reads TGTGCCAGCAGTTACGCGGCAGGGCGTCGGAATGAGCAGTTCTTC.

This chain connects TRBV5-1 to TRBJ2-1; 9 bases agree with TRBD2. CDR3 size: 15 residues. The J segment lost 3 bases and the V segment lost 5 bases, leaving 6 bases of the junction unmatched. CDR1 SGHRS and CDR2 YFSETQ come from the germline V gene. CDR3 sequence (DNA): TGCGCCAGCAGATCCGGGACTAGCAGCTACAATGAGCAGTTCTTC. Its protein is CASRSGTSSYNEQFF.

The gene calls are TRBV27 and TRBJ2-7; 9 bases fit TRBD1. CDR3 length: 15 amino acids. The V gene's germline CDR1 is MNHEY and CDR2 SMNVEV (reference sequence). J lost 1 base, V lost 4 bases, and 5 bases had no gene match. The CDR3 sequence: CASSSPGTGSYEQYF. The CDR3 nucleotides read TGTGCCAGCAGTTCGCCCGGGACAGGGTCCTACGAGCAGTACTTC.

V gene TRBV14 combines with J gene TRBJ2-7; D might be TRBD2 (6 bases). The CDR3 spans 14 residues. From germline, CDR1 is SGHDN and CDR2 FVKESK. Trimming removed 5 bases at V and 2 bases at J, with 13 bases between. CDR3: CASSRTGDTYEQYF. As DNA, the CDR3 is TGTGCCAGCAGCAGGACGGGAGACACCTACGAGCAGTACTTC.

CDR3 in amino acids: CASSPSSDTQYF. The CDR3 DNA reads TGTGCCAGCAGCCCCTCCTCGGATACGCAGTATTTT. The V call is TRBV7-9, the J call TRBJ2-3; D gene unclear. V was cut by 5 bases and J by 6 bases, with 9 bases left in between. The CDR3 contains 12 residues. CDR1 is SEHNR and CDR2 is FQNEAQ in the germline V gene (reference sequence).

V and J are TRBV27 and TRBJ1-2; D perhaps matches TRBD1 (6 bases). Germline CDR1 and CDR2: MNHEY and SMNVEV (reference sequence). The V gene lost 7 bases and the J gene lost 1 base, with 10 bases spanning the gap. This CDR3 spans 13 amino acids. DNA of the CDR3: TGTGCCAGCAAGACGGACAGTAACTATGGCTACACCTTC. This gives the protein CASKTDSNYGYTF.

This sequence joins TRBV2 and TRBJ1-2; TRBD1 agrees at 9 bases. This CDR3 contains 11 residues. V shed 10 bases and J 8 bases; nucleotides not matched to a gene: 5. Germline V gene data show CDR1 as SNHLY and CDR2 as FYNNEI. The CDR3: CATGTGSGYTF. CDR3 sequence (DNA): TGTGCCACAGGGACAGGGTCCGGCTACACCTTC.

The J gene is TRBJ2-3, the V gene TRBV28; D unclear. The germline V and J ends were trimmed by 6 bases and 6 bases, with 10 bases remaining between them. CDR3 size: 12 residues. In germline, CDR1 is MDHEN, CDR2 SYDVKM. The CDR3: CASSPTWDTQYF. In DNA form, the CDR3 reads TGTGCCAGCAGCCCTACGTGGGATACGCAGTATTTT.

In its sample, this clone was seen once. The J gene is TRBJ2-3, the V gene TRBV3-1 (or the pseudogene TRBV3-2); D is ambiguous. CDR1 and CDR2 from the germline V gene are LGHDT and YNNKEL (reference sequence). The CDR3 is 13 residues long. The V end lost 4 bases, the J end lost 1 base, and 6 bases lay between the germline ends. The CDR3 is CASSRRGTDTQYF. The CDR3 nucleotides read TGTGCCAGCAGCCGACGGGGCACAGATACGCAGTATTTT.

The chain uses TRBV28 and TRBJ1-2; TRBD1 matches 8 bases. CDR1 is MDHEN and CDR2 is SYDVKM in the germline V gene. The CDR3 sequence is 13 residues long. V gave up 7 bases and J gave up 7 bases; unmatched junction bases: 8. The CDR3 loop reads CASTKDRVGGYTF. As DNA, the CDR3 is TGTGCCAGCACCAAGGACAGGGTCGGTGGCTACACCTTC.

The chain uses TRBV28 and TRBJ1-6; 7 positions agree with TRBD1. This CDR3 is 14 amino acids long. CDR1 is MDHEN, CDR2 SYDVKM, per germline. J gave up 7 bases and V 6 bases, and 6 bases lay outside the gene matches. The CDR3 protein is CASRAGTVNSPLHF. The CDR3 bases are TGTGCCAGCAGAGCCGGGACAGTAAATTCACCCCTCCACTTT.